The 28 T cell receptor beta chains below come from one sample, sequenced in a study of breast tumors, draining lymph nodes, adjacent tissues. Samples came from axillary lymph nodes draining the breast cancer. TCRdb itself ran the multiplex PCR reads through MiXCR, one entry per CDR3 protein. The sample consists of about 180,000 distinct CDR3 sequences, roughly 30% of them appearing once. Sequenced: axillary lymph node tissue. These receptors were obtained from a female donor with breast cancer. Some clones in this sample may be carry-over from other donors' samples.

A word on this clonotype: Possible read error: a much larger clone is one base away. V gene TRBV11-3 combines with J gene TRBJ2-5, with 10 bases aligning to TRBD1. The CDR3 is 15 residues long. In germline, CDR1 is SGHNT, CDR2 YENEEA. The CDR3: CASSLRDRGSETRYF. For the CDR3, the DNA is TGTGCCAGCAGCTTGCGGGACAGGGGCTCGGAGACCCGGTACTTC.

The chain uses TRBV29-1 and TRBJ1-3; D is perhaps TRBD1 (5 bases). Per germline, CDR1 SQVTM and CDR2 ANQGSEA. Trimming shortened V by 3 bases and J by 1 base, and 13 bases separated the two germline ends. CDR3 length: 15 residues. CDR3 nucleotides: TGCAGCGTTGATGAGGGGATCAGGTCTGGAAACACCATATATTTT. It specifies CSVDEGIRSGNTIYF.

The sample holds many counts of this clonotype. V usage is TRBV2 and J usage is TRBJ1-1; D possibly corresponds to TRBD1 (5 bases). The CDR3 has 13 amino acids. The germline V gene encodes CDR1 SNHLY and CDR2 FYNNEI. Trimming removed 3 bases from V and 4 bases from J, with 9 bases in between. CDR3 region: CASSDSGGTEAFF. The CDR3 DNA reads as TGTGCCAGCAGTGACTCGGGGGGCACTGAAGCTTTCTTT. The entire variable domain, with the rest obtained from reference TRBV2 and TRBJ1-1, is as follows: EPEVTQTPSHQVTQMGQEVILRCVPISNHLYFYWYRQILGQKVEFLVSFYNNEISEKSEIFDDQFSVERPDGSNFTLKIRSTKLEDSAMYFCASSDSGGTEAFFGQGTRLTVV.

About this clonotype: Likely a read error: the CDR3 ends without its conserved phenylalanine or tryptophan. The chain links TRBV19 to TRBJ1-5; tentative D call: TRBD1 (5 bases). Germline CDR1 reads LNHDA; CDR2 reads SQIVND (reference sequence). CDR3 size: 16 residues. V was cut by 3 bases and J by 4 bases, with 16 bases left in between. The CDR3 loop reads CASSMWGLAANQPQHS. CDR3 nucleotides: TGTGCCAGTAGTATGTGGGGCTTGGCCGCTAATCAGCCCCAGCATTCT.

This clonotype showed up many times. The chain uses TRBV7-8 and TRBJ1-2; unclear D gene. With 0 bases removed from V and 0 bases from J, the gap between germline ends came to 11 bases. The CDR3 has 16 residues. The germline V gene has CDR1 SGHVS and CDR2 FQNEAQ. The CDR3 region is CASSLAAGSANYGYTF. DNA of the CDR3: TGTGCCAGCAGCTTAGCGGCCGGGAGCGCTAACTATGGCTACACCTTC.

The sample holds many counts of this clonotype. This chain connects TRBV7-2 to TRBJ2-7; 8 nucleotides line up with TRBD1. The CDR3 contains 15 residues. CDR1 and CDR2 (germline): SGHTA, FQGNSA. J lost 2 bases, V lost 5 bases, and 8 bases had no gene match. This CDR3 is CASSETGTGAYEQYF. CDR3 nucleotide sequence: TGTGCCAGCAGCGAGACCGGGACAGGCGCCTACGAGCAGTACTTC.

This clonotype appeared many times. The chain links TRBV7-9 to TRBJ2-5; 9 positions agree with TRBD2. Germline V lookup: CDR1 SEHNR, CDR2 FQNEAQ (reference sequence). Trimming cost V 6 bases and J 5 bases; bases outside gene matches: 10. The CDR3 length is 15 residues. Here the CDR3 reads CASSSIAGVWETQYF. The DNA of the CDR3 is TGTGCCAGCAGTTCCATAGCGGGAGTGTGGGAGACCCAGTACTTC.

Comment on this clonotype: Since a much larger clone is just one base distant, this may be a read error. The genes are TRBV5-6 and TRBJ2-1, with D possibly called TRBD1 or TRBD2 (5 bases each). CDR1 is SGHDT and CDR2 is YYEEEE in the germline V gene. The CDR3 extends over 16 amino acids. Between the trimmed V and J ends, which lost 4 bases and 12 bases, there was a span of 26 bases. As DNA, the CDR3 is TGTGCCAGCAGCCTGCAGCTCGGGGCAGGCGGACCGGGGCAGTTCTTC. It encodes CASSLQLGAGGPGQFF.

This clonotype appeared a single time. At one end the junction does not follow the germline gene, possibly because of a read error. The chain couples TRBV11-2 to TRBJ2-7; TRBD1 matches 8 bases. Looked up from germline, CDR1 is SGHAT and CDR2 is FQNNGV. CDR3 length: 13 residues. CDR3 bases: TGTGCCAGCAACTTTGACAGGGGCTCCGAGCGGTACTTC. It translates to CASNFDRGSERYF.

Ten or more counts support this clonotype. The chain employs TRBV6-1 and TRBJ1-4, with unresolved D. V was clipped by 7 bases and J by 8 bases, with 11 bases between them. This CDR3 has 12 amino acids. The V gene's germline CDR1 is MNHNS and CDR2 SASEGT. CDR3 nucleotide sequence: TGTGCCAGCAAAGGGATTGGGGAAAAACTGTTTTTT. Protein: CASKGIGEKLFF.

The sample holds a few counts of this clonotype. V and J are TRBV11-2 and TRBJ2-1; unclear D gene. Looked up from germline, CDR1 is SGHAT and CDR2 is FQNNGV. This CDR3 comprises 14 residues. Trimming left V 3 bases short and J 6 bases short, with 12 bases between. CDR3 bases: TGTGCCAGCAGCTTCAACACCCGGGCCAATGAGCAGTTCTTC. Protein product: CASSFNTRANEQFF. Based on the CDR3 plus reference TRBV11-2 and TRBJ2-1, the full variable domain is EAGVAQSPRYKIIEKRQSVAFWCNPISGHATLYWYQQILGQGPKLLIQFQNNGVVDDSQLPKDRFSAERLKGVDSTLKIQPAKLEDSAVYLCASSFNTRANEQFFGPGTRLTVL.

The rearrangement links TRBV6-5 to TRBJ1-4; 8 bases align to TRBD1. Germline-derived CDR1 and CDR2 are MNHEY and SVGAGI. V gave up 6 bases and J gave up 3 bases; unmatched junction bases: 9. The CDR3 has 16 amino acids. CDR3 amino acids: CASSLDRVYANEKLFF. The CDR3 coding sequence is TGTGCCAGCAGCTTGGACAGGGTCTACGCTAATGAAAAACTGTTTTTT.

This clonotype appeared a few times. The chain employs TRBV10-2 and TRBJ1-1; a possible D gene is TRBD1 (6 bases). The V gene lost 4 bases and the J gene lost 3 bases, with 9 bases spanning the gap. CDR3 length: 13 amino acids. Per the germline V gene, CDR1 is WSHSY and CDR2 is SAAADI. CDR3 in amino acids: CASSGQVDTEAFF. Written as DNA, the CDR3 is TGCGCCAGCAGTGGACAGGTCGACACTGAAGCTTTCTTT.

In its sample, this clonotype was seen many times. The chain uses TRBV5-8 and TRBJ2-7, with D maybe TRBD1 (6 bases). The V gene lost 3 bases and the J gene lost 6 bases, with 13 bases spanning the gap. This CDR3 comprises 13 residues. Germline V gene sequence: CDR1 SGHTS, CDR2 YDEGEE. The DNA of the CDR3 is TGTGCCAGCAGCTATTGGACAGTACGCGAGCAGTACTTC. Translating gives CASSYWTVREQYF.

This clonotype was seen repeatedly, ten times or more. The CDR3 nucleotides are TGTGCCAGCAGCTTTCCCGTGGGAGAGACCCAGTACTTC. As protein: CASSFPVGETQYF. The chain carries TRBV13 and TRBJ2-5; D gene unclear. Per the germline V gene, CDR1 is PRHDT and CDR2 is FYEKMQ (reference sequence). Trimming removed 3 bases from V and 4 bases from J, with 9 bases in between. The CDR3 has 13 amino acids.

The V gene is TRBV29-1, the J gene TRBJ2-7; D possibly corresponds to TRBD2 (6 bases). The length of the CDR3 is 14 residues. Germline V gives CDR1 SQVTM, CDR2 ANQGSEA. This CDR3 is CTLRGTPNYYEQYF. The CDR3 DNA reads as TGCACCTTACGAGGGACTCCCAACTACTACGAGCAGTACTTC.

This clonotype was seen repeatedly, ten times or more. This chain uses TRBV5-8 with TRBJ2-3, with 12 bases fitting TRBD2. Trimming took 7 bases from V and 3 from J; bases not matched to a gene: 15. This CDR3 is built from 18 residues. Germline V gives CDR1 SGHTS, CDR2 YDEGEE. CDR3 residues: CASFRGLAGIVDTDTQYF. The CDR3 DNA reads TGTGCCAGCTTTAGAGGACTAGCGGGAATCGTAGATACAGATACGCAGTATTTT.

This clonotype was observed many times. CDR3 region: CASSYEGNDYEQYF. Written as DNA, the CDR3 is TGTGCCAGCAGTTATGAGGGGAACGACTACGAGCAGTACTTC. The J gene is TRBJ2-7, the V gene TRBV2, with D tentatively TRBD1 or TRBD2 (5 bases each). CDR3 length: 14 residues. V lost 5 bases and J lost 3, with 14 bases in between. CDR1 and CDR2 (germline): SNHLY, FYNNEI.

The sample holds many counts of this clonotype. The chain recombines TRBV6-5 with TRBJ1-4, with D uncertain. V lost 5 bases to trimming and J lost 8 bases, with 12 bases between them. This CDR3 comprises 13 residues. CDR1 is MNHEY and CDR2 is SVGAGI in the germline V gene. CDR3 sequence (DNA): TGTGCCAGCAGTAAGGGTTTTCGGGAAAAACTGTTTTTT. This encodes CASSKGFREKLFF.

This clonotype has a count of ten or more. The chain couples TRBV25-1 to TRBJ2-5; possible D gene TRBD2, 6 bases. The length of the CDR3 is 12 residues. CDR1 is MGHDK and CDR2 is SYGVNS in the germline V gene. Deletions cut 2 bases from V and 13 bases from J, with 14 bases between. The CDR3: CASSERGSPWYF. In nucleotides, the CDR3 is TGTGCCAGCAGTGAACGGGGGTCCCCCTGGTACTTC.

A remark on this clonotype: It may be a read error: a sequence one base away is much more abundant. J is TRBJ2-4 and V is TRBV4-1; 8 bases fit TRBD1. CDR3 length: 15 amino acids. From germline, CDR1 is MGHRA and CDR2 YSYEKL. Here the CDR3 reads CTSSHEDRASNIQYF. The CDR3, as DNA: TGCACCAGCAGCCACGAGGACAGGGCGTCAAACATTCAGTACTTC.

Many counts were recorded for this clonotype. The CDR3 is CASSWRGDTSSYEQYF. The CDR3 DNA reads TGCGCCAGCAGCTGGCGAGGGGACACAAGCTCCTACGAGCAGTACTTC. The chain couples TRBV5-1 to TRBJ2-7; tentatively, D is TRBD1 (6 bases). CDR1 is SGHRS and CDR2 is YFSETQ in the germline V gene. V was trimmed by 3 bases and J by 0 bases, leaving 16 bases between them. The CDR3 is 16 amino acids.

At least ten counts were recorded for this clonotype. This chain uses TRBV20-1 with TRBJ2-7; TRBD2 is a possible D gene (5 bases). The CDR3 loop spans 14 amino acids. The germline gives CDR1 DFQATT, CDR2 SNEGSKA (reference sequence). V shed 0 bases and J shed 3 bases, with 12 bases lying between them. The CDR3 loop reads CSARDERGLYEQYF. The DNA for the CDR3 is TGCAGTGCTAGAGATGAACGCGGACTCTACGAGCAGTACTTC.

Note on this clonotype: The junction departs from the called germline gene at one end, perhaps through a read error. The chain recombines TRBV6-5 with TRBJ1-2; a weak D match, TRBD1 (6 bases). CDR1 MNHEY and CDR2 SVGAGI come from the germline V gene. This CDR3 region has 13 residues. CDR3 DNA sequence: TGTGCCAGCAGTCACTCCAGGGGCGATGGCTACACCTTC. Translating it yields CASSHSRGDGYTF.

This clonotype was detected ten times or more. This chain links TRBV2 with TRBJ1-2; TRBD1 agrees at 7 bases. Trimming at V came to 4 bases and at J to 4 bases, leaving 9 bases not matched to a gene. Germline CDR1 and CDR2: SNHLY and FYNNEI. This CDR3 is 15 amino acids long. CDR3 region: CASSVWLDRVYGYTF. The CDR3 coding sequence is TGTGCCAGCAGTGTTTGGCTCGACAGGGTCTATGGCTACACCTTC. The full variable domain, rest sourced from reference TRBV2 and TRBJ1-2, is EPEVTQTPSHQVTQMGQEVILRCVPISNHLYFYWYRQILGQKVEFLVSFYNNEISEKSEIFDDQFSVERPDGSNFTLKIRSTKLEDSAMYFCASSVWLDRVYGYTFGSGTRLTVV.

This clonotype came up many times. V gene TRBV4-1 combines with J gene TRBJ2-1, with a tentative D call TRBD2 (7 bases). CDR1 is MGHRA and CDR2 is YSYEKL in the germline V gene. This CDR3 is built from 19 residues. V dropped 4 bases and J dropped 6 bases, with 28 bases sitting between them. The CDR3 sequence is CASSRGGGGGTKGGNEQFF. Here the CDR3 DNA reads TGCGCCAGCAGCCGAGGTGGGGGCGGGGGAACCAAAGGGGGCAATGAGCAGTTCTTC.

About this clonotype itself: A single base separates this from a much larger clone, so it may be a read error. The chain recombines TRBV6-1 with TRBJ2-3, with D maybe TRBD1 (8 bases). Germline loops: CDR1 MNHNS, CDR2 SASEGT. This CDR3 contains 15 residues. The CDR3 region has the DNA TGTGCCAGCAGGCCCAGGACAGGGACTAAAGATGCGCAGTATTTT. Translated: CASRPRTGTKDAQYF.

This clonotype was detected ten times or more. The genes are TRBV12-3 or TRBV12-4 and TRBJ2-2; D unresolved. Trimming removed 3 bases from V and 2 bases from J, with 10 bases in between. The CDR3 totals 15 residues. The CDR3 DNA sequence: TGTGCCAGCAGTTTGGTCCCCTCAAACACCGGGGAGCTGTTTTTT. Protein: CASSLVPSNTGELFF.